This T cell receptor (beta chain) appears in the sequencing data of a study of blood T cell repertoires in COVID-19. Study information: The study drew acute and convalescent COVID-19 samples from the United States, Italy and Spain. T cells, B-cell-depleted T cells, or PBMCs supplied cDNA or gDNA.

This clone turned up a few times. In the source study's methods: For nucleated cells, counts were estimated from reference gene primer amplification. Assay used: immunoSEQ multiplex PCR; TCRdb lists only in-frame clones, some missing. V and J calls and clone size follow that table, whereas D and trimming were derived from the DNA. Among fewer than 300,000 clones listed, around four fifths were seen once. The clonotype originates from a woman between 50 and 59 years old who had recovered from COVID-19. Sequencing input: peripheral blood.

The CDR3 bases are TGTGCCAGCAGCTTCCCTAGCGGGAGCTTTGACAATGAGCAGTTCTTC. The encoded protein is CASSFPSGSFDNEQFF. The chain links TRBV7-2 to TRBJ2-1; 10 bases match TRBD2. There are 16 residues in the CDR3. From germline, CDR1 is SGHTA and CDR2 FQGNSA. Losses at the gene ends were 3 bases for V and 5 bases for J; bases not matched to a gene: 7.